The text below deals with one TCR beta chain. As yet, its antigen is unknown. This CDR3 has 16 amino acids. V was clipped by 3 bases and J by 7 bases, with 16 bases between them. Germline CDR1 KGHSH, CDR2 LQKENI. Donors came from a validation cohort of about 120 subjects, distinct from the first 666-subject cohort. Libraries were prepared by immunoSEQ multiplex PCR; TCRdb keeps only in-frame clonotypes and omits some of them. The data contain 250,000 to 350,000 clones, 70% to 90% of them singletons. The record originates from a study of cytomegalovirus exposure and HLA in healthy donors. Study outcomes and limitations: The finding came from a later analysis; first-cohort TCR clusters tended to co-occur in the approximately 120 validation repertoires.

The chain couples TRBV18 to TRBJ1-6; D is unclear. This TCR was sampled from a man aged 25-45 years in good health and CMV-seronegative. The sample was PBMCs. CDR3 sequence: CASSPDRGKVNSPLHF. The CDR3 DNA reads TGTGCCAGCTCACCGGATCGGGGAAAGGTGAATTCACCCCTCCACTTT.